The sequence of this T cell receptor (beta chain) was determined in a study of blood T cells in healthy people across ages. Study-wide results and limits: CMV status of donors was not determined, possibly confounding expanded clonotype changes.

There are a few counts of this clonotype. The antigen is unknown. The second PCR ran roughly 7 to 11 cycles with a sample-barcoded 5' primer and J-beta primers. TCRdb independently ran MiXCR on the 5' RACE reads; one entry per CDR3 protein. The table has around 1,500,000 distinct CDR3 sequences, 25% to 30% seen once. Germline V lookup: CDR1 DFQATT, CDR2 SNEGSKA (reference sequence). The V end lost 5 bases, the J end lost 6 bases, and 2 bases lay between the germline ends. The CDR3 is made up of 9 amino acids. The chain combines TRBV20-1 with TRBJ1-5, with D unresolved. The sequenced sample was blood. The clonotype originates from a woman aged 25 to 39 in good health. Written as DNA, the CDR3 is TGCAGTGCTCGTCAGCCCCAGCATTTT. Its translation is CSARQPQHF.